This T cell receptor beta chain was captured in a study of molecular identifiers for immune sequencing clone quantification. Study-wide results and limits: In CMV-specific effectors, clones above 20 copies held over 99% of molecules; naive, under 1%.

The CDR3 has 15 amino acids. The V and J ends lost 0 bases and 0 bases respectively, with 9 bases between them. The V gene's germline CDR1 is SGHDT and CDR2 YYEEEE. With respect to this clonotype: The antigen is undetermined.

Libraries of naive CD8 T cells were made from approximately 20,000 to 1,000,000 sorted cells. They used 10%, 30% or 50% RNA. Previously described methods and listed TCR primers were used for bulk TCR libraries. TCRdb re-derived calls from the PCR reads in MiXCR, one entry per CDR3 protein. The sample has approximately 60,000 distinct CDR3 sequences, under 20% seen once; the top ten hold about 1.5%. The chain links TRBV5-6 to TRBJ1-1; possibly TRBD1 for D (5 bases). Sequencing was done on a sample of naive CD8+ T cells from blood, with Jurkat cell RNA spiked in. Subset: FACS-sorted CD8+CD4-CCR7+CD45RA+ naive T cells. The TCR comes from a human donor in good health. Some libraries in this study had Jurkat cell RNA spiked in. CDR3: CASSLVGGVNTEAFF. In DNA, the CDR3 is TGTGCCAGCAGCTTGGTCGGGGGTGTGAACACTGAAGCTTTCTTT.